A selection of T cell receptor beta chains follows, all from one sample in a study of blood T cells in healthy people across ages. TCRdb fed the 5' RACE reads into MiXCR, producing one record per CDR3 protein. The data contain around 1,000,000 distinct CDR3 sequences, roughly a quarter of them singletons. These records were also assigned to another study, of T cells of mothers and their children.

The source material was blood. The receptor set was obtained from a girl aged 2 to 9 in good health. Both conserved end residues are part of each CDR3. D genes are given only for firm matches. Only part of the rows carry a size: once, few, many, or a class if the clone is expanded.

j_call clone_size v_call d_call cdr3_nt cdr3_aa
TRBJ2-5 few TRBV7-3 - TGTGCCAGCAGCCTAGGGGCTGGGGGGATGCGGCAAGAGACCCAGTACTTC CASSLGAGGMRQETQYF
TRBJ2-5 - TRBV18 TRBD2 TGTGCCAGCTCCGCTACCGGGGGGATCCAAGAGACCCAGTACTTC CASSATGGIQETQYF
TRBJ2-5 - TRBV29-1 TRBD1 TGCAGCGTACAGGGGAGAGTGGTAGAGACCCAGTACTTC CSVQGRVVETQYF
TRBJ1-2 few TRBV18 - TGTGCCAGCTCACCACCGTTACGGGGACCAGGAAATGGCTACACCTTC CASSPPLRGPGNGYTF
TRBJ2-3 - TRBV6-5 - TGTGCCAGCAGTCCCTCCCTTACAGCCACAGATACGCAGTATTTT CASSPSLTATDTQYF
TRBJ2-6 - TRBV12-5 TRBD1 TGTGCTAGTGGTTTGGTACGAGGGGGACAGACCTCTGGGGCCAACGTCCTGACTTTC CASGLVRGGQTSGANVLTF
TRBJ2-3 few TRBV7-2 TRBD1 TGTGCCAGCAGCTGGGTCCGGGACAGGGGGGATACGCAGTATTTT CASSWVRDRGDTQYF
TRBJ2-7 few TRBV29-1 - TGCAGCGTTGTGACAGACGGACCCTCCTACGAGCAGTACTTC CSVVTDGPSYEQYF
TRBJ2-1 - TRBV7-2 - TGTGCCAGCAGCCCGCCAATTTGGACCCCCGGGACACTGTTATACAATGAGCAGTTCTTC CASSPPIWTPGTLLYNEQFF
TRBJ1-1 - TRBV27 - TGTGCCAGCAGCTTAAGGGGACCGAACACTGAAGCTTTCTTT CASSLRGPNTEAFF
TRBJ2-5 few TRBV4-1 TRBD2 TGCGCCAGCAGCCAAGGTGATGGCTTCTGGGAGGGCGAGACCCAGTACTTC CASSQGDGFWEGETQYF
TRBJ2-5 few TRBV28 TRBD1 TGTGCCACTCTCCGGACAGGGATGCGAGAGACCCAGTACTTC CATLRTGMRETQYF
TRBJ2-7 - TRBV7-2 - TGTGCCGGCAGCGGAGGGACAGTCTACGAGCAGTACTTC CAGSGGTVYEQYF
TRBJ2-7 - TRBV9 - TGTGCCAGCAGCCCACGCCACACTCCGACCTACGAGCAGTACTTC CASSPRHTPTYEQYF
TRBJ2-1 many TRBV12-3/TRBV12-4 - TGTGCCAGCAGTTTTTGGGATGAGCAGTTCTTC CASSFWDEQFF
TRBJ2-5 - TRBV4-1 - TGCGCCAGCAGCCAAGTTCCTGGGGTTGGGGACGAGCAGTGCTTC CASSQVPGVGDEQCF
TRBJ2-7 - TRBV6-1 - TGTGCCACCCTGGCATGGGGGAGGAGGACTTACGAGCAGTACTTC CATLAWGRRTYEQYF